Listed below are T cell receptor beta chains from one sample, sequenced in a study of T cells in tumors after PD-1 blockade. TCRdb keeps only in-frame clones here, not all; method: immunoSEQ multiplex PCR. The table includes some 48,000 clones, 75% to 80% detected once. Sequencing was performed on PBMCs, taken before anti-PD-1 treatment. These receptors all come from a human donor with basal cell carcinoma. The conserved cysteine and the conserved F or W are not part of the CDR3 here.

V,CDR3
TRBV3-1/TRBV3-2,ASSQQQGAQPQH
TRBV2,ATTPYPNTEAF
TRBV4-1,ASSHPRGGSGELF
TRBV15,ATSSDKGFNQPQH
TRBV7-6,ASTGDSSYEQY
TRBV10-1,ASSESRTSQQY
TRBV6-5,ASRRTAFSDQPQH
TRBV25-1,ASSESWTSGRSYNEQF
TRBV2,ASSPSGSETGELF
TRBV5-5,ASSHRQELRNTEAF
TRBV28,ASSLSTGTANYGYT
TRBV5-5,ASSGGPGTGLETQY
TRBV7-3,ASSLTSGSLSYNEQF
TRBV5-1,ASRKTGGPYEQY
TRBV18,ASSRGTGDEKLF
TRBV27,ASMYGGAQASDTQY
TRBV15,ATGDRGLGQPQH
TRBV25-1,ASSVGGETQY
TRBV7-9,ASSLGNTYNEQF
TRBV25-1,ASTPTEALGLPLH
TRBV19,ASSLRATVLT
TRBV5-1,ASSLVPGANTEAF
TRBV18,ASTGQANTEAF
TRBV28,ASTQKGGQRR
TRBV5-4,ASSSGTGDTGAF
TRBV12-3/TRBV12-4,ASSLAVTEAF
TRBV4-2,ASSENRMNTEAF
TRBV3-1/TRBV3-2,ASSPQDNYGYT
TRBV20-1,SASVGQNPSYEQY
TRBV18,ASSPLGQRGGETQY
TRBV7-9,ASSLEAASRETQY
TRBV28,ASSPRTALSSYNSPLH
TRBV5-5,ASSSGEWGGRGPDTQY
TRBV7-9,ASSLDGDSYNEQF
TRBV6-2/TRBV6-3,ASSYSRDRASFNQPQH
TRBV6-4,ASSTPTPGLAGPEAYEQY
TRBV7-2,ASSLATGAGNTIY